This T cell receptor beta chain was identified in a study of blood T cell repertoires in COVID-19. For the study at large: Samples of COVID-19 (acute and convalescent) were obtained from the United States, Italy and Spain.

This clone showed up just once. TCRdb keeps only in-frame clones here, not all; method: immunoSEQ multiplex PCR. Among 180,000 or so clones listed, around 81% were seen once. The specimen sequenced was peripheral blood. The sequence was collected from a human donor with acute or convalescent COVID-19. The donor label of this sample is uncertain.

For the CDR3, the DNA is TGTGCTAGTGGTTTAATTAGCGGGGGGCACACAGATACGCAGTATTTT. It yields the protein CASGLISGGHTDTQYF. The V gene is TRBV12-5, the J gene TRBJ2-3, with TRBD2 identical over 10 bases. V was clipped by 3 bases and J by 2 bases; unmatched bases: 5. CDR1 and CDR2 from the germline V gene are LGHNT and FRNRAP. The CDR3 runs to 16 residues.